This record concerns one T cell receptor beta chain sequence. Antigen: not known. One end of the junction is discordant with germline, which a read error may explain. The sample contains more than one DNA sequence encoding this CDR3. This sample was included in a study of OX40 agonist ivuxolimab in advanced cancers. Study observations and caveats: Near-lowest levels of clonal expansion characterized partial responders at 0.1-3.0 mg/kg. Averaged across samples, CD8+ T cells carried more expanded clones than CD4+ did. Among some nonresponders, normalized T-cell clonal expansion was also low.

CDR3 size: 15 residues. Germline V gives CDR1 SGDLS, CDR2 YYNGEE. Systemic immunosuppression or autoimmune disease history was grounds to exclude patients. Libraries were prepared by immunoSEQ multiplex PCR; TCRdb keeps only in-frame clonotypes and omits some of them. The sample shows 100,000 or so clones, more than 85% of them seen only once. The chain joins TRBV9 to TRBJ1-2; D may be TRBD1 (6 bases). The TCR was taken from an adult with an advanced solid tumor such as melanoma, head and neck, liver or kidney cancer. The sample here was CD4+ or CD8+ T cells sorted from blood, taken in a trial of the OX40 agonist ivuxolimab. The CDR3 sequence is CASSASGQGAGGYTF. The CDR3 bases are TGTGCTAGCAGCGCCTCGGGACAAGGGGCAGGTGGCTACACCTTC.